What follows describes a single T cell receptor beta chain. Its antigen is as yet unknown. TCRdb recomputed calls from the 5' RACE reads with MiXCR, one row per CDR3 protein. The sample shows about 890,000 distinct CDR3 sequences, roughly an eighth of them seen only once. The data originate from a study of identical twins. Study findings and constraints: Invariant MAIT and iNKT cells could partly confound zero-insertion analyses. Models predicted less out-of-frame TCR alpha sharing in monozygotic twins than was found. Where out-of-frame alpha sequences were twin-shared, they showed excess low generation probability.

The CDR3 covers 17 residues. Germline lookup yields CDR1 MGHRA and CDR2 YSYEKL. V gave up 1 base and J gave up 4 bases, with 18 bases separating them. The same sample was also studied in work on yellow fever vaccine responses in identical twins. That source notes: Twins showed a vaccine T cell response that reportedly seemed partly convergent, partly personalized.

What was sequenced was PBMCs. This sequence was found in a woman younger than 35 in good health. J is TRBJ2-3 and V is TRBV4-1; no firm D call. CDR3 sequence: CASSQVDLLPRADTQYF. In DNA, the CDR3 is TGCGCCAGCAGCCAAGTAGACCTCCTACCGCGCGCAGATACGCAGTATTTT.